This entry is about one T cell receptor (beta chain). Its antigen remains unidentified. Base-call qualities are not available, and no considerably larger clone is one nucleotide away. The CDR3 covers 16 residues, taking in both the cysteine and the phenylalanine. Just CDR3 DNA is preserved here, 48 bases in frame from base 1. CDR1 and CDR2 (LGHNA, YSLEER) derive from the germline V gene. Trimming costs V 0 bases and J 0 bases, and their ends lie 9 bases apart. Sequencing instrument: Illumina HiSeq 1500. In TCRdb, the public reads were trimmed at Q25 with fastp and aligned with MiXCR, with productive beta chains retained. When rows share a CDR3 protein, they turn into one entry using the most common DNA and genes. The sample includes 650,000 to 850,000 distinct CDR3 sequences, with about 27% observed a single time. The ten largest clonotypes hold about an eighth of the sample. The data are from a study of T cell repertoires in cytomegalovirus infection (dated by TCRdb to between 2018 and 2021). Broadly, across the study: Alongside well-studied HLA-B-restricted epitopes, the peptide stimulations were aimed at recently identified HLA-C-restricted CMV epitopes, whose presentation resists viral immunomodulation. The HLA type of each donor mattered for the analysis, because public TCR beta signatures pointed to carriage of CMV infection along with the matching HLA type. Points the paper makes about the study in general: The ex vivo response was dominated by HLA-C-restricted CMV-specific TCR beta clonotypes, which also provided the single most frequent clonotype in two of eight donors. Carriers of CMV infection plus the relevant HLA type were discriminated by the cumulative frequency of public TCR beta family members in the study cohort and in an independent approximately 350-donor cohort.

The treatment or condition label of this sample denotes: in vitro stimulation with specific CMV peptide epitopes to enrich CMV-specific T cells. The chain links TRBV4-3 with TRBJ1-3, with no D gene named confidently. The receptor's source is a human donor in good health (CMV status not recorded). Some clones in this sample may be carry-over from other donors' samples. The sample consisted of cultured CD8+ T cells from PBMCs, taken from culture after CMV antigen stimulation. The sequenced DNA is TGCGCCAGCAGCCAAGATTGGCTGAACTCTGGAAACACCATATATTTT. Its protein is CASSQDWLNSGNTIYF.